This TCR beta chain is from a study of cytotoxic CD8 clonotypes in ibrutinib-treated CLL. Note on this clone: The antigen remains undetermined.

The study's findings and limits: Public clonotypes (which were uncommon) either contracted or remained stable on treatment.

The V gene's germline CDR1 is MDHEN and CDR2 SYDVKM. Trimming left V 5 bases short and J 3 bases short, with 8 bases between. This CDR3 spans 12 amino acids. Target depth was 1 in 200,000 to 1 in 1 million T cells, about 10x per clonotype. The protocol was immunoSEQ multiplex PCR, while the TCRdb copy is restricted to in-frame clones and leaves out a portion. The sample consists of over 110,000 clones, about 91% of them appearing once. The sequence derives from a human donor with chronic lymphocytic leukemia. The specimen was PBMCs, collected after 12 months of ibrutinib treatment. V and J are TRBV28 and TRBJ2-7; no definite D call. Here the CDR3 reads CASSEKVYEQYF. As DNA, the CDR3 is TGTGCCAGCAGTGAAAAGGTCTACGAGCAGTACTTC.